These T cell receptor beta chains were read from a single sample in a study of T cell repertoires and Cas9 in healthy adults. This table comes from immunoSEQ multiplex PCR, and its TCRdb copy is limited to in-frame clones, with some not included. The sample consists of 11,000 to 15,000 clones, 89% of them appearing once. Sequencing was performed on Tregs (CD4+, CD25+, CD127-, CD137-, CD154-) from PBMCs; culture status not recorded. The receptors stem from a human donor in good health. Each CDR3 is given with its conserved first and last residue. D genes are given only for firm matches. The listing skips clone size in some rows; elsewhere it reads once, few, many or a size class.

>12|NA|TRBJ1-5|TRBV15|NA
CATSFWRQPQHF
TGTGCCACCAGTTTTTGGCGGCAGCCCCAGCATTTT
>15|NA|TRBJ2-1|TRBV5-1|NA
CASSLPTSSYNEQFF
TGCGCCAGCAGCTTGCCAACTAGCTCCTACAATGAGCAGTTCTTC
>14|once|TRBJ2-5|TRBV4-1|NA
CASSQESPFVTQYF
TGCGCCAGCAGCCAAGAATCCCCTTTTGTGACCCAGTACTTC
>16|NA|TRBJ2-2|TRBV5-1|NA
CASSLAVGRDTGELFF
TGCGCCAGCAGCTTGGCTGTGGGGCGGGACACCGGGGAGCTGTTTTTT
>15|NA|TRBJ2-2|TRBV21-1|NA
CASSKTTGNTGELFF
TGTGCCAGCAGCAAAACTACAGGGAACACCGGGGAGCTGTTTTTT
>14|NA|TRBJ2-1|TRBV5-1|NA
CASSFGGTDNEQFF
TGCGCCAGCAGCTTCGGCGGTACAGACAATGAGCAGTTCTTC
>13|NA|TRBJ1-2|TRBV6-5|NA
CASRRAANYGYTF
TGTGCCAGTCGAAGGGCCGCTAACTATGGCTACACCTTC
>15|NA|TRBJ2-1|TRBV5-1|TRBD1
CASRPRTGDNPVGFF
TGCGCCAGCAGGCCGCGGACAGGGGACAATCCGGTAGGGTTCTTC
>13|NA|TRBJ2-4|TRBV27|NA
CASSKAGRNIQYF
TGTGCCAGCAGTAAGGCAGGGAGGAACATTCAGTACTTC
>17|NA|TRBJ1-2|TRBV15|TRBD1
CATSRLDRGRRHYGYTF
TGTGCCACCAGCAGGCTGGACAGGGGTAGGAGGCACTATGGCTACACCTTC
>13|NA|TRBJ1-2|TRBV2|NA
CASSPWSSSGYTF
TGTGCCAGCAGCCCTTGGAGCAGTAGTGGCTACACCTTC
>17|NA|TRBJ1-2|TRBV10-3|NA
CAISDRSSGWEGYGYTF
TGTGCCATCAGTGATCGGTCGTCGGGATGGGAGGGTTATGGCTACACCTTC
>14|once|TRBJ2-7|TRBV7-2|TRBD1
CASSPRTGGSEQYF
TGTGCCAGCAGCCCTCGGACAGGTGGAAGCGAGCAGTACTTC
>18|NA|TRBJ2-1|TRBV4-1|TRBD2
CASSPYIAAGGRYNEQFF
TGCGCCAGCAGCCCATACATTGCGGCGGGGGGGAGGTACAATGAGCAGTTCTTC
>16|NA|TRBJ2-2|TRBV5-5|TRBD2
CASSLVGPGGTGELFF
TGTGCCAGCAGCTTGGTTGGCCCGGGAGGCACCGGGGAGCTGTTTTTT
>16|NA|TRBJ1-1|TRBV7-2|NA
CASSARVVGVGTEAFF
TGTGCCAGCAGCGCGCGAGTCGTGGGGGTGGGGACTGAAGCTTTCTTT